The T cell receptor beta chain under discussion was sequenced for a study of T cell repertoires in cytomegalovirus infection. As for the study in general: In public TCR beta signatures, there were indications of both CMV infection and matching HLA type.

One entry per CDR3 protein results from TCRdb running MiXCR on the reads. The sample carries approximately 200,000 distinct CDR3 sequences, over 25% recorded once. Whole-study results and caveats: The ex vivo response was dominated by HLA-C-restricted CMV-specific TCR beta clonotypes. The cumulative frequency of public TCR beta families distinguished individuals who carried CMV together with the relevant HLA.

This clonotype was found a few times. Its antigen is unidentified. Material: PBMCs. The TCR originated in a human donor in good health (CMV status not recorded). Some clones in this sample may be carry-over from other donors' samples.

The CDR3 sequence: CASTYFSTAADTQYF. The CDR3 DNA follows: TGCGCCAGCACCTATTTCAGCACGGCGGCTGATACGCAGTATTTT. The chain couples TRBV5-1 to TRBJ2-3; no clear D. Per germline, CDR1 SGHRS and CDR2 YFSETQ. V lost 6 bases, J lost 6 bases, and 20 bases lay in between. This CDR3 comprises 15 residues. Using reference TRBV5-1 and TRBJ2-3 for the parts outside the CDR3, the full variable domain is KAGVTQTPRYLIKTRGQQVTLSCSPISGHRSVSWYQQTPGQGLQFLFEYFSETQRNKGNFPGRFSGRQFSNSRSEMNVSTLELGDSALYLCASTYFSTAADTQYFGPGTRLTVL.